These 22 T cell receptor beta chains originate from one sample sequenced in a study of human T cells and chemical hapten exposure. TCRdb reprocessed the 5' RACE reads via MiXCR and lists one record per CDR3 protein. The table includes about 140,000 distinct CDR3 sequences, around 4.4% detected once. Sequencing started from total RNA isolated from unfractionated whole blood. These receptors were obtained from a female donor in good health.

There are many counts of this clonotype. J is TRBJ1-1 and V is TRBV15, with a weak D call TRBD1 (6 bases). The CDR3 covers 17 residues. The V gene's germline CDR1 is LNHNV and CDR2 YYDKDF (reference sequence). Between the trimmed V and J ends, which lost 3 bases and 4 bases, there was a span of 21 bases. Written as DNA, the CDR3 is TGTGCCACCAGCAGCATGCTTAGGGGGAGGCACGTCACTGAAGCTTTCTTT. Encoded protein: CATSSMLRGRHVTEAFF.

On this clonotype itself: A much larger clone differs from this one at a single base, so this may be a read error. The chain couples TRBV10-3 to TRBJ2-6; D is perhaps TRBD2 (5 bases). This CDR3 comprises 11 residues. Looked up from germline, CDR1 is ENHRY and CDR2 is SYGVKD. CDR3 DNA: TGTGCCAGCAGTGGAGGCAACGTCCTGACTTTC. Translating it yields CASSGGNVLTF.

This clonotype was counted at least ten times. The CDR3 DNA reads as TGCAGCGTTGAAGATGTCCAGGGGGTTCGAGGCTACACCTTC. Translated, it gives CSVEDVQGVRGYTF. The V gene is TRBV29-1, the J gene TRBJ1-2, with 7 bases identical to TRBD1. Germline CDR1 is SQVTM and CDR2 is ANQGSEA. This CDR3 is built from 14 residues. Trimming took 0 bases from V and 8 from J; bases not matched to a gene: 9.

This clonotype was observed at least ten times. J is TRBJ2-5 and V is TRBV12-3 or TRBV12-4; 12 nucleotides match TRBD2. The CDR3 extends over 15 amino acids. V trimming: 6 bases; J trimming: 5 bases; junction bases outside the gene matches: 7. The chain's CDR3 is CASRLAGGRQETQYF. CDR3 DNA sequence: TGTGCCAGCAGACTAGCGGGGGGCCGCCAGGAGACCCAGTACTTC.

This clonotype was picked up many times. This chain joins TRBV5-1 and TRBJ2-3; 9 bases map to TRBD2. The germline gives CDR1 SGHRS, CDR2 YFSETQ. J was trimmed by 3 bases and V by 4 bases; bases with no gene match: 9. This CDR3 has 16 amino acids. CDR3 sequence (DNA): TGCGCCAGCAGCCCGACTAGCGGACTAACTACAGATACGCAGTATTTT. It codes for CASSPTSGLTTDTQYF. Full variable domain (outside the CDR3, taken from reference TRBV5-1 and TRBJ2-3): KAGVTQTPRYLIKTRGQQVTLSCSPISGHRSVSWYQQTPGQGLQFLFEYFSETQRNKGNFPGRFSGRQFSNSRSEMNVSTLELGDSALYLCASSPTSGLTTDTQYFGPGTRLTVL.

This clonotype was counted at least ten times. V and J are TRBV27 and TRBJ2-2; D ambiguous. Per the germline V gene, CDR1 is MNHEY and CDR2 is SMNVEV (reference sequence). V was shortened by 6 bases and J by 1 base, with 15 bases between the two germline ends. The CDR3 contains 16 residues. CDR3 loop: CASSFEPSGNTGELFF. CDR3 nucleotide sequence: TGTGCCAGCAGCTTCGAGCCGTCGGGGAACACCGGGGAGCTGTTTTTT.

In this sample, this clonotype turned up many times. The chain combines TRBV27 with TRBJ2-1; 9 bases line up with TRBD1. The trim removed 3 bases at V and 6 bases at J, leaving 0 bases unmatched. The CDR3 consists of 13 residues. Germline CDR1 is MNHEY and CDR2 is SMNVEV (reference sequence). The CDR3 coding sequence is TGTGCCAGCAGTTTGACAGGGGGCAATGAGCAGTTCTTC. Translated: CASSLTGGNEQFF.

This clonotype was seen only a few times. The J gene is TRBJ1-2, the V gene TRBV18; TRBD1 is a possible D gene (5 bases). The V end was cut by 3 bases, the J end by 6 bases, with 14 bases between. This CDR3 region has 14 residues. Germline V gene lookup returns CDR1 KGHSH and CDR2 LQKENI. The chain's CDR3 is CASSPVIGGNGYTF. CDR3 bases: TGTGCCAGCTCACCGGTTATCGGGGGAAATGGCTACACCTTC.

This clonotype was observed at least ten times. CDR3 coding DNA: TGCAGTGCCGCCTCTGCGGGACAGGGATACGAGCAGTACTTC. It encodes CSAASAGQGYEQYF. This chain connects TRBV20-1 to TRBJ2-7; 9 bases fit TRBD1. Trimming took 6 bases from V and 4 from J; bases not matched to a gene: 10. The CDR3 has 14 residues. Germline CDR1 and CDR2: DFQATT and SNEGSKA (reference sequence).

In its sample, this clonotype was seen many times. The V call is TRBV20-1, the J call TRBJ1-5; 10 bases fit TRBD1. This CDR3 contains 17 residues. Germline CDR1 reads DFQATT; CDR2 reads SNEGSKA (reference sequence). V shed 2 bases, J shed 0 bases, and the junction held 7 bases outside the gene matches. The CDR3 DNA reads TGCAGTGCTAGACCGGGACAGGGGATTTATAGCAATCAGCCCCAGCATTTT. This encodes CSARPGQGIYSNQPQHF.

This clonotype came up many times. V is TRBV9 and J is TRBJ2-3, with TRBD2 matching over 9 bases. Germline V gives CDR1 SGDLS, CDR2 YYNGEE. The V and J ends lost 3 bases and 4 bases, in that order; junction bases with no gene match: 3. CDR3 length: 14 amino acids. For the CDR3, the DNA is TGTGCCAGCAGCGGGAGCGGGGGGTCAGATACGCAGTATTTT. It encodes CASSGSGGSDTQYF.

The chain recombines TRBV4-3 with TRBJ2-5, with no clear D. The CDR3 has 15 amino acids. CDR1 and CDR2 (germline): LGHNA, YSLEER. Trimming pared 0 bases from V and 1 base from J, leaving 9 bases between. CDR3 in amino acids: CASSQDALVQETQYF. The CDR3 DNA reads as TGCGCCAGCAGCCAAGATGCCCTAGTCCAAGAGACCCAGTACTTC.

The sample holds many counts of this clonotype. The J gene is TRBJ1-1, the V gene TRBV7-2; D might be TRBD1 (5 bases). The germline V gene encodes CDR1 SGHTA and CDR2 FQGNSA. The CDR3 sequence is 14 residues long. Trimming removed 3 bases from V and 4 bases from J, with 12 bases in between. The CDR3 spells CASSFVQGGTEAFF. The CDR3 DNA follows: TGTGCCAGCAGCTTTGTTCAGGGAGGCACTGAAGCTTTCTTT. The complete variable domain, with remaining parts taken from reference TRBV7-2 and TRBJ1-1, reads GAGVSQSPSNKVTEKGKDVELRCDPISGHTALYWYRQSLGQGLEFLIYFQGNSAPDKSGLPSDRFSAERTGGSVSTLTIQRTQQEDSAVYLCASSFVQGGTEAFFGQGTRLTVV.

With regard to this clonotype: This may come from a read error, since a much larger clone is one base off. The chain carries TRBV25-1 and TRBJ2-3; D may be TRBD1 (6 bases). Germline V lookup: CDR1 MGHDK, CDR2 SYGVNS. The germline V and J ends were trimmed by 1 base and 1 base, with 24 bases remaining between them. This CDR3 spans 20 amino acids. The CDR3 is CASSESAGDPRRVRTDTQYF. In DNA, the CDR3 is TGTGCCAGCAGTGAATCGGCAGGGGACCCGCGAAGGGTGCGCACAGATACGCAGTATTTT.

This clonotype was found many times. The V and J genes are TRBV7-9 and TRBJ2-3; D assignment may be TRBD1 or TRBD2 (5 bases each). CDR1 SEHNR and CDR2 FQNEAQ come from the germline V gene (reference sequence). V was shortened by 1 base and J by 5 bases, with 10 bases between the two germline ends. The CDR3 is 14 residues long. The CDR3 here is CASSLDGDGDTQYF. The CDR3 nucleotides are TGTGCCAGCAGCTTAGACGGGGACGGAGATACGCAGTATTTT.

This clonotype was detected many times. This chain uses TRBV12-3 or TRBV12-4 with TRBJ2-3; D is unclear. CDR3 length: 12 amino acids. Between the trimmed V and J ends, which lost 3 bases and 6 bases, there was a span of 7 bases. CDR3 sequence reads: CASSLMGDTQYF. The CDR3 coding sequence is TGTGCCAGCAGTTTGATGGGTGATACGCAGTATTTT.

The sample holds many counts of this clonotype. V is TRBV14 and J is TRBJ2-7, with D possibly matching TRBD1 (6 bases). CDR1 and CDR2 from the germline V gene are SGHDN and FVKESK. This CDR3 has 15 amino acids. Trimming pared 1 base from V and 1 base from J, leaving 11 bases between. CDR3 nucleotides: TGTGCCAGCAGCCAAGTGGGGGCGCAATCCTACGAGCAGTACTTC. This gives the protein CASSQVGAQSYEQYF. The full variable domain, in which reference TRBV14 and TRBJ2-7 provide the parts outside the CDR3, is EAGVTQFPSHSVIEKGQTVTLRCDPISGHDNLYWYRRVMGKEIKFLLHFVKESKQDESGMPNNRFLAERTGGTYSTLKVQPAELEDSGVYFCASSQVGAQSYEQYFGPGTRLTVT.

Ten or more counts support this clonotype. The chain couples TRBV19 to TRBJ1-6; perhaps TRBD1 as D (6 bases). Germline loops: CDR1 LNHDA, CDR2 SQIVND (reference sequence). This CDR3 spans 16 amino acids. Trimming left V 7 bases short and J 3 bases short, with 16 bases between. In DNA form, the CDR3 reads TGTGCCAGTACCCCAGGGGATTCAGGCTATAATTCACCCCTCCACTTT. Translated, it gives CASTPGDSGYNSPLHF.

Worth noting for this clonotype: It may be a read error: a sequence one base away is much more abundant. DNA for the CDR3: TGTGCCAGCAGTACAACAGGGTCCCACATTGAGCAGTTCTTC. Protein sequence: CASSTTGSHIEQFF. V is TRBV6-5 and J is TRBJ2-1; the D gene is possibly TRBD1 (6 bases). The CDR3 runs 14 residues. The germline gives CDR1 MNHEY, CDR2 SVGAGI. V was cut by 5 bases and J by 9 bases, with 17 bases left in between.

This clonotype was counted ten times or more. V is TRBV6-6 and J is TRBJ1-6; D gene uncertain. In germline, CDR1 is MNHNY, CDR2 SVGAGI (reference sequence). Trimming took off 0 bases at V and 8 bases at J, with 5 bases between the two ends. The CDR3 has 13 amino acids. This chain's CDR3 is CASSYSKDSPLHF. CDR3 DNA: TGTGCCAGCAGTTACTCTAAGGATTCACCCCTCCACTTT.

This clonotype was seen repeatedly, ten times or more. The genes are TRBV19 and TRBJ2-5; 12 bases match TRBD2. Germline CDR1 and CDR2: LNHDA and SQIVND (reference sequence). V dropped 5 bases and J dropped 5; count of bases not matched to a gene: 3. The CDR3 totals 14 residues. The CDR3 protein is CASSRLAGEETQYF. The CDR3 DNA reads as TGTGCCAGTAGTCGACTAGCGGGGGAGGAGACCCAGTACTTC.

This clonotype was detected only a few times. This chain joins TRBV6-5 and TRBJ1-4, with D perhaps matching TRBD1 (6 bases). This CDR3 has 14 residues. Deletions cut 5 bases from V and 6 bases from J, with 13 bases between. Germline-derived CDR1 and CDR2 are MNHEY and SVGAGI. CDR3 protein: CASSVRDTDEKLFF. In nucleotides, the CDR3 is TGTGCCAGCAGTGTACGGGACACAGATGAAAAACTGTTTTTT.